These T cell receptor beta chains were read from a single sample in a study of T cells in narcolepsy. Only in-frame clones appear in the TCRdb table, and some are missing; sequencing was by immunoSEQ multiplex PCR. Of tens of thousands of clones detected, about 90% appear once; the ten largest clones hold more than 0.95%. Sequencing input: CD45RA- memory CD4+ T cells from PBMCs. All receptors derive from a human donor with narcolepsy. Both conserved end residues are part of each CDR3. A D gene is named only where the DNA matches it firmly. The size of a clone is reported for some rows only, either as once, few or many, or as a class for expanded clones.

D	J	V	size	DNA	CDR3
TRBD1	TRBJ1-5	TRBV27	.	TGTGCCAGCCGTCGACAGGGCGCGGGTCAGCCCCAGCATTTT	CASRRQGAGQPQHF
TRBD1	TRBJ2-1	TRBV5-1	.	TGCGCCAGCAGCTTAGGGACAGGGAACAATGAGCAGTTCTTC	CASSLGTGNNEQFF
.	TRBJ2-7	TRBV7-2	.	TGTGCCAGCAGCTTAGAGGGGCCCTACGAGCAGTACTTC	CASSLEGPYEQYF
TRBD1	TRBJ2-6	TRBV25-1	.	TGTGCCAGCAGTGATGGTTCAGGGGGCTCTGGGGCCAACGTCCTGACTTTC	CASSDGSGGSGANVLTF
TRBD1	TRBJ1-1	TRBV7-2	once	TGTGCCAGCAGCGCACGACAGGGGGCGCGCACTGAAGCTTTCTTT	CASSARQGARTEAFF
TRBD2	TRBJ2-1	TRBV7-9	.	TGTGCCAGCAGTTCCCGGACTAGCGGGATTTCCCGGGATGAGCAGTTCTTC	CASSSRTSGISRDEQFF
.	TRBJ2-7	TRBV5-1	.	TGCGCCAGCAGCTTGGCCTCAGGGAACTACGAGCAGTACTTC	CASSLASGNYEQYF
.	TRBJ1-2	TRBV5-6	.	TGTGCCAGCAGCTTGAGTACACAGGGCCGCTATGGCTACACCTTC	CASSLSTQGRYGYTF
.	TRBJ1-4	TRBV7-9	.	TGTGCCAGCAGCTTAGCGCTGTCAGGGAATGAAAAACTGTTTTTT	CASSLALSGNEKLFF
TRBD2	TRBJ2-5	TRBV5-1	.	TGCGCCAGCAGCTTGGGGCCTAGCGGGAGTACTTCGGAGACCCAGTACTTC	CASSLGPSGSTSETQYF
.	TRBJ2-5	TRBV6-1	.	TGTGCCAGCAGGGGGGACAATTTGGGAAAAGAGACCCAGTACTTC	CASRGDNLGKETQYF
TRBD1	TRBJ2-5	TRBV15	.	TGTGCCACCAGCAGAGATTTAAGGGGACAGGGAGAAGAGACCCAGTACTTC	CATSRDLRGQGEETQYF
.	TRBJ1-1	TRBV7-8	.	TGTGCCAGCAGCTTAGTGGATGCAGCTGAAGCTTTCTTT	CASSLVDAAEAFF
.	TRBJ2-7	TRBV6-8	.	TGTGCCAGCCGCTCCGGCGGCGAGCAGTACTTC	CASRSGGEQYF
.	TRBJ1-1	TRBV4-3	.	TGCGCCAGCAGCCAAGAAGGGGGGGTGAACACTGAAGCTTTCTTT	CASSQEGGVNTEAFF
TRBD2	TRBJ2-1	TRBV7-2	.	TGTGCCAGCAGGCAAGCGGGGAGCTCCTACAATGAGCAGTTCTTC	CASRQAGSSYNEQFF
TRBD1	TRBJ2-6	TRBV7-9	.	TGTGCCAGCAGCCCCACAGGGGCCGGGGCCAACGTCCTGACTTTC	CASSPTGAGANVLTF
TRBD2	TRBJ2-6	TRBV5-1	.	TGCGCCAGCAGCTTGACTAGCGGGAGACTCTCTGGGGCCAACGTCCTGACTTTC	CASSLTSGRLSGANVLTF
.	TRBJ1-1	TRBV9	.	TGTGCCAGCAGCGTGCAGGGGAACACTGAAGCTTTCTTT	CASSVQGNTEAFF
TRBD2	TRBJ2-7	TRBV19	.	TGTGCCAGTAGCCGTAGCGGGAGGGCTTACGAGCAGTACTTC	CASSRSGRAYEQYF
TRBD1	TRBJ1-1	TRBV15	.	TGTGCCACCAGCAATCCTACGGGGACAGGGGACGTGAACACTGAAGCTTTCTTT	CATSNPTGTGDVNTEAFF
.	TRBJ2-5	TRBV7-2	once	TGTGCCAGCAGCCCCCTCGAGACCCAGTACTTC	CASSPLETQYF
.	TRBJ2-6	TRBV7-6	.	TGTGCCAGCAGCACCGTACTTATCTCACAAAGTCGGGCCAACGTCCTGACTTTC	CASSTVLISQSRANVLTF
.	TRBJ1-1	TRBV28	.	TGTGCCAGCAGTAGACAGACCTTGAACACTGAAGCTTTCTTT	CASSRQTLNTEAFF
.	TRBJ2-3	TRBV27	.	TGTGCCAGCAGTTTACAGGGACGGGCTACGCAGTATTTT	CASSLQGRATQYF
.	TRBJ1-2	TRBV27	.	TGTGCCAGCAGTTTCAGCAAAGGGGGGCTCTATGGCTACACCTTC	CASSFSKGGLYGYTF
TRBD2	TRBJ2-3	TRBV6-1	.	TGTGCCAGCATCCGACTAGCGGCCGATACGCAGTATTTT	CASIRLAADTQYF
.	TRBJ1-3	TRBV7-9	.	TGTGCCAGCAGACAAGGGATATCCGGAAACACCATATATTTT	CASRQGISGNTIYF
.	TRBJ1-4	TRBV7-2	.	TGTGCCAGCAGCCTCAGGGGCATGGGTGAAAAACTGTTTTTT	CASSLRGMGEKLFF
.	TRBJ2-2	TRBV7-9	.	TGTGCCAGCAGCTTAGTGGCGGTCAACACCGGGGAGCTGTTTTTT	CASSLVAVNTGELFF
.	TRBJ1-1	TRBV11-3	.	TGTGCCAGCAGCTTAGACCCCCGGACATCCATGAACACTGAAGCTTTCTTT	CASSLDPRTSMNTEAFF
.	TRBJ2-7	TRBV18	.	TGTGCCACCAAGGGATCCAGCTCCTACGAGCAGTACTTC	CATKGSSSYEQYF
TRBD1	TRBJ1-2	TRBV27	.	TGTGCCAGCAGTTCCGGGACAGGGGGCGCCAACTATGGCTACACCTTC	CASSSGTGGANYGYTF
.	TRBJ2-7	TRBV7-2	.	TGTGCCAGCAGCTTTTTAGGCCTAGCCTACGAGCAGTACTTC	CASSFLGLAYEQYF
TRBD2	TRBJ2-7	TRBV5-4	once	TGTGCCAGCAGCCCGGGACTAGCTTCCTACGAGCAGTACTTC	CASSPGLASYEQYF
.	TRBJ2-1	TRBV7-3	.	TGTGCCAGCAGCTTAGGGGTTCGTCCCTACAATGAGCAGTTCTTC	CASSLGVRPYNEQFF
TRBD2	TRBJ2-5	TRBV5-1	.	TGCGCCAGCAGCTTGGGGAAGACTAGCGGGAGTAAAGAGACCCAGTACTTC	CASSLGKTSGSKETQYF
.	TRBJ2-3	TRBV29-1	.	TGCAGCACGAGCCTCGGAGCTAGCAGCAGCACAGATACGCAGTATTTT	CSTSLGASSSTDTQYF
.	TRBJ1-4	TRBV6-5	few	TGTGCCAGCAGGGACAGTTACGGTGAAAAACTGTTTTTT	CASRDSYGEKLFF
.	TRBJ2-2	TRBV7-9	.	TGTGCCAGCAGCCTCATGACGACCGGGGAGCTGTTTTTT	CASSLMTTGELFF
.	TRBJ2-5	TRBV29-1	.	TGCAGCGTTGTACCCGGGAGCAACCAAGAGACCCAGTACTTC	CSVVPGSNQETQYF
.	TRBJ1-4	TRBV10-3	few	TGTGCCATCAGTGAGGCAGGAAAACTGTTTTTT	CAISEAGKLFF
.	TRBJ2-1	TRBV5-1	.	TGCGCCAGCAGCTTGGCGGGAGAAGACTACAATGAGCAGTTCTTC	CASSLAGEDYNEQFF
TRBD1	TRBJ1-1	TRBV11-1	.	TGTGCCAGCAGCTGGGGACAGCACAACACTGAAGCTTTCTTT	CASSWGQHNTEAFF
.	TRBJ2-5	TRBV10-3	.	TGTGCCATCACCAAGGGGGACCAAGAGACCCAGTACTTC	CAITKGDQETQYF
TRBD2	TRBJ2-3	TRBV5-1	.	TGCGCCAGCAGTTTAGGACTAGCCGGCACAGATACGCAGTATTTT	CASSLGLAGTDTQYF
.	TRBJ2-2	TRBV18	.	TGTGCCAGCTCACCTAGGGCTGAGGGCACCGGGGAGCTGTTTTTT	CASSPRAEGTGELFF
.	TRBJ2-5	TRBV5-1	.	TGCGCCAGCAGCTTGCAGGAGGAGACCCAGTACTTC	CASSLQEETQYF
TRBD1	TRBJ2-5	TRBV6-1	.	TGTGCCAGCAGCCCGGGACAGGGTGAGACCCAGTACTTC	CASSPGQGETQYF
TRBD2	TRBJ2-1	TRBV10-3	once	TGTGCCATCAGTCCCAAACCAGCTAGCGGGAGGGCAGCATACAATGAGCAGTTCTTC	CAISPKPASGRAAYNEQFF
.	TRBJ2-3	TRBV7-2	.	TGTGCCAGCAGCTCCACGGGAGCTAGCACAGATACGCAGTATTTT	CASSSTGASTDTQYF
TRBD2	TRBJ2-1	TRBV19	.	TGTGCCAGCGGGACTAGCGGGGGCAATGAGCAGTTCTTC	CASGTSGGNEQFF
.	TRBJ1-1	TRBV7-3	.	TGTGCCAGCAGCTTAATGGGGGGGCTTCGCGGTACTGAAGCTTTCTTT	CASSLMGGLRGTEAFF